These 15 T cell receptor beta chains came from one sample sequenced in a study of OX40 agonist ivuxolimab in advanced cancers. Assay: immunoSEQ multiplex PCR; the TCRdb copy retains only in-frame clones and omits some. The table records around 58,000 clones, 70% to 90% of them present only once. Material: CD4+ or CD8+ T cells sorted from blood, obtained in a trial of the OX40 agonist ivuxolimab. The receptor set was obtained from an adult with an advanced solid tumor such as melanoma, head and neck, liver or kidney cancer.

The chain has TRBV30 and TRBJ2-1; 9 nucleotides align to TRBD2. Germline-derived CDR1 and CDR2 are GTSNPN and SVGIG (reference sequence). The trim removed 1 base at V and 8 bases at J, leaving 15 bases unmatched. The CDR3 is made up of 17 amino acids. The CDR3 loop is CAWSGRRVAGVWDEQFF. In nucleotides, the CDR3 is TGTGCCTGGAGTGGCCGGAGAGTAGCGGGAGTTTGGGATGAGCAGTTCTTC.

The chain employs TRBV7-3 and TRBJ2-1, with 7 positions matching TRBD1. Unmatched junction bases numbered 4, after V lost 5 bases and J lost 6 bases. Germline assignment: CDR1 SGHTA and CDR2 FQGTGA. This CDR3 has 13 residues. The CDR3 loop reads CASSGGQINEQFF. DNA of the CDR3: TGTGCCAGCAGCGGGGGACAGATCAATGAGCAGTTCTTC.

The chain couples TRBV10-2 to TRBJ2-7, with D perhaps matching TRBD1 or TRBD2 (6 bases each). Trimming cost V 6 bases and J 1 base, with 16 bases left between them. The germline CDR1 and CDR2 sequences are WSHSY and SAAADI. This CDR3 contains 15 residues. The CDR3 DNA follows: TGCGCCAGCAGAAGGGGAACAGGGACTTCCTACGAGCAGTACTTC. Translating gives CASRRGTGTSYEQYF.

In DNA, the CDR3 is TGTGCCAGCAGTACCGGCTCCAAAAACATTCAGTACTTC. As protein: CASSTGSKNIQYF. J is TRBJ2-4 and V is TRBV6-6; D unclear. Germline-derived CDR1 and CDR2 are MNHNY and SVGAGI (reference sequence). With 5 bases removed from V and 2 bases from J, the gap between germline ends came to 7 bases. The CDR3 is 13 amino acids.

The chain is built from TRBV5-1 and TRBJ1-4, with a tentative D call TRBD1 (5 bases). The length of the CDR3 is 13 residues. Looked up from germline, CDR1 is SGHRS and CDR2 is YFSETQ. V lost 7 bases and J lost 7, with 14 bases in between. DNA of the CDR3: TGCGCCAGCCGGGGGTCAGGGTCTGAAAAACTGTTTTTT. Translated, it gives CASRGSGSEKLFF. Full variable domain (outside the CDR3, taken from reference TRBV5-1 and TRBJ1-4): KAGVTQTPRYLIKTRGQQVTLSCSPISGHRSVSWYQQTPGQGLQFLFEYFSETQRNKGNFPGRFSGRQFSNSRSEMNVSTLELGDSALYLCASRGSGSEKLFFGSGTQLSVL.

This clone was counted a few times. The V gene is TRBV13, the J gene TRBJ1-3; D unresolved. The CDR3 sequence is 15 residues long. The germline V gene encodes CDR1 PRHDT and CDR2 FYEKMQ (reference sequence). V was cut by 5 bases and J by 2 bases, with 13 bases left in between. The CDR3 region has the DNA TGTGCCAGCAGCCCCCGGGGAGTAGCTGGAAACACCATATATTTT. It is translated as CASSPRGVAGNTIYF.

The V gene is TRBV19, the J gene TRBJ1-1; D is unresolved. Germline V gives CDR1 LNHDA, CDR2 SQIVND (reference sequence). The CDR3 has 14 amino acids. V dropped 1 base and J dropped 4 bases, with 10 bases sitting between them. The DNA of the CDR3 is TGTGCCAGTAGTATAGGAGGTAAGGGCACTGAAGCTTTCTTT. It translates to CASSIGGKGTEAFF.

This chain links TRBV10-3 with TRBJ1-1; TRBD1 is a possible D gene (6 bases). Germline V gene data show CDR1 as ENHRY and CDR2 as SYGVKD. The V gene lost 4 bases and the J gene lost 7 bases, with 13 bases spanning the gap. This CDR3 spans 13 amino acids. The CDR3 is CAISGVTGSEAFF. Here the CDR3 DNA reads TGTGCCATCAGTGGGGTAACAGGGAGTGAAGCTTTCTTT.

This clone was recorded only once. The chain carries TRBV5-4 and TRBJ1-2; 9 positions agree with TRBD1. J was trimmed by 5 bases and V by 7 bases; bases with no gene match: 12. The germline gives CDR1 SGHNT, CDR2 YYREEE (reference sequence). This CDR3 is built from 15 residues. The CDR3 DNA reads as TGTGCCAGCTCCGGGGCAAGGACAGGGGCGTATGGCTACACCTTC. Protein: CASSGARTGAYGYTF.

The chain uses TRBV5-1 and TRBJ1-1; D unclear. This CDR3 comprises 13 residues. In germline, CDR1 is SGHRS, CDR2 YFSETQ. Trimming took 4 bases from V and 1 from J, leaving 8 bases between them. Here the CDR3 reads CASSLQQNTEAFF. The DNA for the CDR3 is TGCGCCAGCAGCCTTCAACAGAACACTGAAGCTTTCTTT.

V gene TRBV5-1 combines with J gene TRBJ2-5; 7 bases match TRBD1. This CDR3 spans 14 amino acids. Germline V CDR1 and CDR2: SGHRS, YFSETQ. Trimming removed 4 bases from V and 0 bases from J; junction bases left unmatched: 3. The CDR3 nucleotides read TGCGCCAGCAGCCCGGGACAGAACCAAGAGACCCAGTACTTC. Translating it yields CASSPGQNQETQYF.

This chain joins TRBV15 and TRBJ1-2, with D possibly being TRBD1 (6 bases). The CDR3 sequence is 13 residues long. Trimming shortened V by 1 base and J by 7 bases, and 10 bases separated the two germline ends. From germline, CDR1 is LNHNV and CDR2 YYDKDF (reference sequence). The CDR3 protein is CATSRGGALGYTF. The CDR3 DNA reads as TGTGCCACCAGCAGAGGGGGGGCGCTTGGCTACACCTTC.

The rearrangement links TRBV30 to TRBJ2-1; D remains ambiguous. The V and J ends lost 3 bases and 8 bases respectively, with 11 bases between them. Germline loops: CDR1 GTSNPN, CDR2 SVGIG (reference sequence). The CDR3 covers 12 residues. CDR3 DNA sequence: TGTGCCTGGAGGAAACTTGGGGATGAGCAGTTCTTC. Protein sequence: CAWRKLGDEQFF.

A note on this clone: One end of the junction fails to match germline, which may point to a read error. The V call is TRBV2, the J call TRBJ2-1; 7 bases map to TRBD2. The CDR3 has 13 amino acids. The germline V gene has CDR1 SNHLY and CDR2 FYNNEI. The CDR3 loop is CASSEIPRRERVF. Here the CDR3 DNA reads TGTGCCAGCAGCGAGATCCCTAGGCGGGAGCGGGTCTTC.

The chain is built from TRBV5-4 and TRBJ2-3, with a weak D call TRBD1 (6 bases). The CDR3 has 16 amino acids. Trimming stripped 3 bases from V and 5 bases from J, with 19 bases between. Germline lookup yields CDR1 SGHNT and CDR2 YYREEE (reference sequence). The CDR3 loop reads CASSSSRAGEEDTQYF. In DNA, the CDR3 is TGTGCCAGCAGCTCCAGCCGGGCAGGGGAAGAAGATACGCAGTATTTT.